The clone carrying this TCR beta chain showed up just a few times. What it recognizes is unknown. This sample was included in a study of shared clonotypes between healthy human individuals. Findings and caveats of the study: The authors sampled blood alone, and tissue repertoires likely differ. Limitation of the genetic and exposure-history diversity represented came from the few donors.

Sequencing of unsorted PBMC DNA was carried out using ten immunoSEQ deep assay plates. Libraries were prepared by immunoSEQ multiplex PCR; TCRdb keeps only in-frame clonotypes and omits some of them. The sample yields 75,000 to 100,000 clones, approximately 44% seen once. Trimming took 1 base from V and 4 from J; bases not matched to a gene: 15. This CDR3 has 18 residues. CDR1 and CDR2 from the germline V gene are SEHNR and FQNEAQ (reference sequence). Sequences were obtained from PBMCs. The chain joins TRBV7-9 to TRBJ1-1; 7 bases line up with TRBD1. This clonotype was sampled from a woman between 35 and 50 years old in good health. Some clones in this sample may be carry-over from other donors' samples. CDR3 coding DNA: TGTGCCAGCAGCTTAGTATGGGTTGGGACAGCCGGAATCACTGAAGCTTTCTTT. Residues: CASSLVWVGTAGITEAFF.